This is a list of T cell receptor beta chains from one sample in a study of T-cell reconstitution after alpha-beta-depleted transplantation in children. Each CDR3 protein is one row after TCRdb ran MiXCR on the PCR reads. Here the sample spans approximately 350,000 distinct CDR3 sequences, under 20% being singletons. This specimen consisted of PBMCs, mostly from graft donor cells, obtained 360 days after TCRalphabeta/CD19-depleted stem cell transplant. The source is a male patient aged 2 to 9 who had a stem cell transplant for acute lymphoblastic leukemia, so the T cells may come from the graft donor. CDR3s include the opening cysteine and the closing phenylalanine or tryptophan. Fields, in order: clone size, J gene, D gene, V gene, CDR3 DNA, CDR3 protein. D genes are given only for firm matches. Not every row has a clone size; where given, it reads once, few, many or a size class.

clone_size: few; j_call: TRBJ2-1; d_call: TRBD1; v_call: TRBV28; cdr3_nt: TGTGCCAGCAGTATACCGGGACAGGGCTCCTACAATGAGCAGTTCTTC; cdr3_aa: CASSIPGQGSYNEQFF
clone_size: -; j_call: TRBJ2-7; d_call: TRBD2; v_call: TRBV11-2; cdr3_nt: TGTGCCAGCAGCAAGACTAGCGGGAGGCCGGAGGGCGAGCAGTACTTC; cdr3_aa: CASSKTSGRPEGEQYF
clone_size: few; j_call: TRBJ2-2; d_call: -; v_call: TRBV15; cdr3_nt: TGTGCCACCAGCAGAGGCACAAGGCGGAACACCGGGGAGCTGTTTTTT; cdr3_aa: CATSRGTRRNTGELFF
clone_size: few; j_call: TRBJ2-3; d_call: TRBD2; v_call: TRBV4-3; cdr3_nt: TGCGCCAGCAGCCAAGAGGCTAGCGGGAGGACAGATACGCAGTATTTT; cdr3_aa: CASSQEASGRTDTQYF
clone_size: -; j_call: TRBJ2-1; d_call: -; v_call: TRBV7-9; cdr3_nt: TGTGCCAGCAGCTTACCGTGGGATGAGCAGTTCTTC; cdr3_aa: CASSLPWDEQFF
clone_size: many; j_call: TRBJ2-1; d_call: TRBD2; v_call: TRBV12-3/TRBV12-4; cdr3_nt: TGTGCCAGCAGTCCCGGGACTAGAGGCAATGAGCAGTTCTTC; cdr3_aa: CASSPGTRGNEQFF
clone_size: many; j_call: TRBJ2-1; d_call: -; v_call: TRBV20-1; cdr3_nt: TGCAGTGCTAGACCCTTTAGCGGGAAGGATGAAACAGGGGTTTACAATGAGCAGTTCTTC; cdr3_aa: CSARPFSGKDETGVYNEQFF
clone_size: few; j_call: TRBJ2-1; d_call: -; v_call: TRBV5-1; cdr3_nt: TGCGCCAGCAGCTTGGGGTTTGATACCTACAATGAGCAGTTCTTC; cdr3_aa: CASSLGFDTYNEQFF
clone_size: -; j_call: TRBJ2-1; d_call: TRBD2; v_call: TRBV7-9; cdr3_nt: TGTGCCAGCAGCTCCCCTAGCGGGAGACCGAATGAGCAGTTCTTC; cdr3_aa: CASSSPSGRPNEQFF
clone_size: -; j_call: TRBJ2-3; d_call: TRBD1; v_call: TRBV7-3; cdr3_nt: TGTGCCAGCAGCTTAGATGGGACAGGGGCGACAGATACGCAGTATTTT; cdr3_aa: CASSLDGTGATDTQYF
clone_size: few; j_call: TRBJ2-3; d_call: TRBD1; v_call: TRBV29-1; cdr3_nt: TGCAGCGTTGGGACAGGTACCCTCACAGATACGCAGTATTTT; cdr3_aa: CSVGTGTLTDTQYF
clone_size: few; j_call: TRBJ2-2; d_call: TRBD2; v_call: TRBV12-3/TRBV12-4; cdr3_nt: TGTGCCAGCAGCCTGCGGGGACTAGCGCCCATCCCTGTTAACACCGGGGAGCTGTTTTTT; cdr3_aa: CASSLRGLAPIPVNTGELFF
clone_size: few; j_call: TRBJ2-7; d_call: TRBD2; v_call: TRBV20-1; cdr3_nt: TGCAGTGCTTCCACAGGGCCACTAGCGGGAGACGAGCAGTACTTC; cdr3_aa: CSASTGPLAGDEQYF
clone_size: -; j_call: TRBJ1-2; d_call: TRBD1; v_call: TRBV29-1; cdr3_nt: TGCAGCGTTGTCCCAGGGGGCCCATATAACTATGGCTACACCTTC; cdr3_aa: CSVVPGGPYNYGYTF
clone_size: -; j_call: TRBJ2-7; d_call: -; v_call: TRBV12-3/TRBV12-4; cdr3_nt: TGTGCCAGCAGCTCCGACGAGGGGACACCCTACGAGCAGTACTTC; cdr3_aa: CASSSDEGTPYEQYF
clone_size: few; j_call: TRBJ2-7; d_call: TRBD2; v_call: TRBV10-3; cdr3_nt: TGTGCCATCAACCCGACTAGCGCGCACGAGCAGTACTTC; cdr3_aa: CAINPTSAHEQYF
clone_size: few; j_call: TRBJ2-3; d_call: TRBD2; v_call: TRBV3-1; cdr3_nt: TGTGCCAGCAGCCAATGGTCCGGTCAAGGACTAGGAAACACAGATACGCAGTATTTT; cdr3_aa: CASSQWSGQGLGNTDTQYF
clone_size: few; j_call: TRBJ2-5; d_call: -; v_call: TRBV20-1; cdr3_nt: TGCAGTGCTAGGGGCGGGCCCCTGGGGACCCAGTACTTC; cdr3_aa: CSARGGPLGTQYF
clone_size: few; j_call: TRBJ2-3; d_call: -; v_call: TRBV6-1; cdr3_nt: TGTGCCAGCAGTGATGGGGGGGCGAGAGCAGATACGCAGTATTTT; cdr3_aa: CASSDGGARADTQYF
clone_size: -; j_call: TRBJ1-1; d_call: -; v_call: TRBV7-2; cdr3_nt: TGTGCCAGCAGACCCGCGGCCGGAGGGAAACCCTTCTTT; cdr3_aa: CASRPAAGGKPFF
clone_size: -; j_call: TRBJ2-3; d_call: TRBD1; v_call: TRBV7-8; cdr3_nt: TGTGCCAGCAGCGACCACAGGGGGGACAGTGCAGATACGCAGTATTTT; cdr3_aa: CASSDHRGDSADTQYF
clone_size: many; j_call: TRBJ2-1; d_call: TRBD2; v_call: TRBV11-2; cdr3_nt: TGTGCCAGCAGCTTAAAGGGACTAGCGGGAATTACCTCCTACAATGAGCAGTTCTTC; cdr3_aa: CASSLKGLAGITSYNEQFF
clone_size: -; j_call: TRBJ2-1; d_call: -; v_call: TRBV29-1; cdr3_nt: TGCAGCGTTGCAGGTAAACGCTACAATGAGCAGTTCTTC; cdr3_aa: CSVAGKRYNEQFF
clone_size: many; j_call: TRBJ2-3; d_call: -; v_call: TRBV10-3; cdr3_nt: TGTGCCATCAGCCCAGGGCCAAGAGATACGCAGTATTTT; cdr3_aa: CAISPGPRDTQYF
clone_size: -; j_call: TRBJ2-7; d_call: TRBD1; v_call: TRBV20-1; cdr3_nt: TGCAGTGCCTTTGGGACAGGTCGCTACGAGCAGTACTTC; cdr3_aa: CSAFGTGRYEQYF
clone_size: few; j_call: TRBJ2-7; d_call: TRBD2; v_call: TRBV10-3; cdr3_nt: TGTGCCATCGCGGTGGGAGGGCAAACCTACGAGCAGTACTTC; cdr3_aa: CAIAVGGQTYEQYF
clone_size: -; j_call: TRBJ2-5; d_call: TRBD1; v_call: TRBV7-8; cdr3_nt: TGTGCCAGCAGCCCCTCCCGACAGGGGAGGGAGACCCAGTACTTC; cdr3_aa: CASSPSRQGRETQYF
clone_size: -; j_call: TRBJ1-1; d_call: -; v_call: TRBV28; cdr3_nt: TGTGCCAGCAGTTTGCCGCTGGGCACTGAAGCTTTCTTT; cdr3_aa: CASSLPLGTEAFF
clone_size: many; j_call: TRBJ2-3; d_call: -; v_call: TRBV12-3/TRBV12-4; cdr3_nt: TGTGCCAGCAGTTTGGGGGCAGGCCCAGATACGCAGTATTTT; cdr3_aa: CASSLGAGPDTQYF
clone_size: many; j_call: TRBJ2-7; d_call: -; v_call: TRBV29-1; cdr3_nt: TGCAGCGTTCGAAGGGGGTCCGAGCAGTACTTC; cdr3_aa: CSVRRGSEQYF
clone_size: many; j_call: TRBJ2-3; d_call: -; v_call: TRBV20-1; cdr3_nt: TGCAGTGCTAGATTCCACTTCACGAGGGATACGCAGTATTTT; cdr3_aa: CSARFHFTRDTQYF